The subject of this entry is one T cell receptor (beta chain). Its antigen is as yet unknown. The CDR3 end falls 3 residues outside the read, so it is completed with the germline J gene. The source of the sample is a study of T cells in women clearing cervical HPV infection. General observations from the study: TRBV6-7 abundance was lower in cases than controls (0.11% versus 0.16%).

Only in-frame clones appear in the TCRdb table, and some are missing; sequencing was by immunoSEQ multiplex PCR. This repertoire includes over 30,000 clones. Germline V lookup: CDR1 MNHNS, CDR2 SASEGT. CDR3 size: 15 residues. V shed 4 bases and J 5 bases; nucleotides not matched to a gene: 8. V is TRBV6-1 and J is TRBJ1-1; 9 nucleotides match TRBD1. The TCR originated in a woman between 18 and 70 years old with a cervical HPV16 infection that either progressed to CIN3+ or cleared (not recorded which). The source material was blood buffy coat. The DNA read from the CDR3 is TGTGCCAGCAGTGTGGGGACAGGGATTCTTACTGAA. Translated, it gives CASSVGTGILTE. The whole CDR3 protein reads CASSVGTGILTEAFF.